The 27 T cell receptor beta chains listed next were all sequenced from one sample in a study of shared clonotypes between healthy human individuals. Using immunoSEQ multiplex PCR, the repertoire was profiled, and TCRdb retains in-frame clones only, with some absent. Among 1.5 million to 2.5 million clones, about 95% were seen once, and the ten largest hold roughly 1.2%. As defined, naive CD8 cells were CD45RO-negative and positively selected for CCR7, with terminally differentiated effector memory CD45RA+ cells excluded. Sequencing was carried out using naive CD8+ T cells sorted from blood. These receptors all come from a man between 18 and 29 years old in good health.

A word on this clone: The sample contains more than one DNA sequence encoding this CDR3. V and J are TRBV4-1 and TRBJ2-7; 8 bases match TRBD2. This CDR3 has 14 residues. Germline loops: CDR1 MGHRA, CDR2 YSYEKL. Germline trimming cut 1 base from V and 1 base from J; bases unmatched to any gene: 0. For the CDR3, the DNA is TGCGCCAGCAGCCAAGCGGGGGGGTCCTACGAGCAGTACTTC. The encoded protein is CASSQAGGSYEQYF.

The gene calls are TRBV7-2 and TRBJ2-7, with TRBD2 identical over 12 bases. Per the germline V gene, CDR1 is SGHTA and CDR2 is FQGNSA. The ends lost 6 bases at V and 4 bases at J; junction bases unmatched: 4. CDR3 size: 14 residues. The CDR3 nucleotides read TGTGCCAGCAGTTGGACTAGCGGGGATTACGAGCAGTACTTC. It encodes CASSWTSGDYEQYF. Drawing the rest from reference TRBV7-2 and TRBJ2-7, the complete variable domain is GAGVSQSPSNKVTEKGKDVELRCDPISGHTALYWYRQSLGQGLEFLIYFQGNSAPDKSGLPSDRFSAERTGGSVSTLTIQRTQQEDSAVYLCASSWTSGDYEQYFGPGTRLTVT.

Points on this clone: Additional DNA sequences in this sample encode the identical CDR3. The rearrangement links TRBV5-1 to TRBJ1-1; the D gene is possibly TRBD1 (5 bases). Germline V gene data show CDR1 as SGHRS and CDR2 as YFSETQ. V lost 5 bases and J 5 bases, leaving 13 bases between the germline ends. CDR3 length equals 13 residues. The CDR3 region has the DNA TGCGCCAGCAGTCTGGGGGGTGGTACTGAAGCTTTCTTT. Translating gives CASSLGGGTEAFF.

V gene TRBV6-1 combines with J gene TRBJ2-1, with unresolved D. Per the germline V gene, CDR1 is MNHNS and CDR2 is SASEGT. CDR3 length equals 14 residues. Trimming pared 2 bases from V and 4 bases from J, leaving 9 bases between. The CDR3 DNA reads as TGTGCCAGCAGTGAAAATCCCTTATACAATGAGCAGTTCTTC. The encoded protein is CASSENPLYNEQFF.

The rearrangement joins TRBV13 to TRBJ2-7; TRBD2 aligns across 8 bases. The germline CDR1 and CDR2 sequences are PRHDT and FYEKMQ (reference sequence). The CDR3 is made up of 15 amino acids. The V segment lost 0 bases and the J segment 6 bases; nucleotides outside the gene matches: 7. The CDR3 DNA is TGTGCCAGCAGCTTAGGCCGGGAGGGCCCGCGCGAGCAGTACTTC. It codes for CASSLGREGPREQYF.

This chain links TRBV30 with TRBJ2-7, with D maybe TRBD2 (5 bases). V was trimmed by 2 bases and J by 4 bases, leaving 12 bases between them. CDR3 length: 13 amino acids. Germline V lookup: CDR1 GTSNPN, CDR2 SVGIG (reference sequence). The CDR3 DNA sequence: TGTGCCTGGAGTAGAGGGCATCTTTACGAGCAGTACTTC. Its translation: CAWSRGHLYEQYF.

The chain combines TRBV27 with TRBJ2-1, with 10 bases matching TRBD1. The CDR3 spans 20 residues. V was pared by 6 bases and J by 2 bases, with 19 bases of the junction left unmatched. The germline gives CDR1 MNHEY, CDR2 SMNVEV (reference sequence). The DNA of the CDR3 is TGTGCCAGCAGGCAGATATCCGGGACAGGGGAGTTTGGTACCTACAATGAGCAGTTCTTC. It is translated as CASRQISGTGEFGTYNEQFF.

CDR3 residues: CASSFFGGAYEQYF. Here the CDR3 DNA reads TGTGCCAGCAGCTTCTTTGGGGGAGCCTACGAGCAGTACTTC. The chain has TRBV7-2 and TRBJ2-7; perhaps D is TRBD1 or TRBD2 (5 bases each). V was pared by 3 bases and J by 2 bases, with 11 bases between. The CDR3 extends over 14 amino acids. Germline CDR1 reads SGHTA; CDR2 reads FQGNSA. The complete variable domain, with remaining parts taken from reference TRBV7-2 and TRBJ2-7, reads GAGVSQSPSNKVTEKGKDVELRCDPISGHTALYWYRQSLGQGLEFLIYFQGNSAPDKSGLPSDRFSAERTGGSVSTLTIQRTQQEDSAVYLCASSFFGGAYEQYFGPGTRLTVT.

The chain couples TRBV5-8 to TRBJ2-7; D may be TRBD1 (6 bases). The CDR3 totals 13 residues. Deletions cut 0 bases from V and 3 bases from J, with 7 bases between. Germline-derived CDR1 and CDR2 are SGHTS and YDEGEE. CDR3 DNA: TGTGCCAGCAGCTTGGACAGGGTCTACGAGCAGTACTTC. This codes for CASSLDRVYEQYF.

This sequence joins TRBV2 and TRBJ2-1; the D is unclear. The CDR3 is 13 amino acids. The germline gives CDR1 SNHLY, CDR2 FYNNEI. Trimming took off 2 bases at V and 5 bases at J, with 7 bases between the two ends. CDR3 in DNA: TGTGCCAGCAGTGAACCCCCCCACAATGAGCAGTTCTTC. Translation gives CASSEPPHNEQFF.

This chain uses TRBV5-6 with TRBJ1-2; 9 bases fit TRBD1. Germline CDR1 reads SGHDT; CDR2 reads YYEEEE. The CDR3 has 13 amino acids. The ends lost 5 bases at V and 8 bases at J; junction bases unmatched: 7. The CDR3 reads CASRLQGAWGYTF. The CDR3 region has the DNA TGTGCCAGCAGACTACAGGGGGCTTGGGGCTACACCTTC.

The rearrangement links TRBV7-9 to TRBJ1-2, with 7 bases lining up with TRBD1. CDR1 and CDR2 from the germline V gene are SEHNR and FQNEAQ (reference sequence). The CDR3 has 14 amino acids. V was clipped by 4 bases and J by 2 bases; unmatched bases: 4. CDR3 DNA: TGTGCCAGCAGCTCTGACAGGGTAAACTATGGCTACACCTTC. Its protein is CASSSDRVNYGYTF. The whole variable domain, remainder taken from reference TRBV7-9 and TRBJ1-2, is DTGVSQNPRHKITKRGQNVTFRCDPISEHNRLYWYRQTLGQGPEFLTYFQNEAQLEKSRLLSDRFSAERPKGSFSTLEIQRTEQGDSAMYLCASSSDRVNYGYTFGSGTRLTVV.

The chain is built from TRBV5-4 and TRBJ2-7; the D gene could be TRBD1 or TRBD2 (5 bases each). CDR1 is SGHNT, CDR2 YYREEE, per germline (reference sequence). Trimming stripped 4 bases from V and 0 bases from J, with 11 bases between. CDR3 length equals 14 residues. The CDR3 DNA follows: TGTGCCAGCAGCAGCCGGGACCGCTCCTACGAGCAGTACTTC. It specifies CASSSRDRSYEQYF. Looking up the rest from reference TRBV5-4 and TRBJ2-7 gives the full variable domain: ETGVTQSPTHLIKTRGQQVTLRCSSQSGHNTVSWYQQALGQGPQFIFQYYREEENGRGNFPPRFSGLQFPNYSSELNVNALELDDSALYLCASSSRDRSYEQYFGPGTRLTVT.

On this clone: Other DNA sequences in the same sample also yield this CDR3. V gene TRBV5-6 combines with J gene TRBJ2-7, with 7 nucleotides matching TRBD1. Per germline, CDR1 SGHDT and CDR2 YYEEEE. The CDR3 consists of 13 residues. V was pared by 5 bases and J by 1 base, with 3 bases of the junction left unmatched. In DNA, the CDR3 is TGTGCCAGCAGTTGGACAGGATCCTACGAGCAGTACTTC. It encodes CASSWTGSYEQYF.

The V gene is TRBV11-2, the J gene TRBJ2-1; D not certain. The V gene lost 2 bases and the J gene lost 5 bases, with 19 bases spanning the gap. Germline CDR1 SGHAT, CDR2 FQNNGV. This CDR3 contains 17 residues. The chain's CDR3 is CASSLPVDGPSDNEQFF. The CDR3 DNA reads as TGTGCCAGCAGCTTACCAGTGGACGGACCCTCGGACAATGAGCAGTTCTTC.

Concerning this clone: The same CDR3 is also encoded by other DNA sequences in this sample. The CDR3 here is CASSFGGGGTDTQYF. The CDR3 DNA sequence: TGTGCCAGCAGCTTCGGCGGGGGAGGGACAGATACGCAGTATTTT. The chain employs TRBV5-4 and TRBJ2-3; TRBD2 aligns across 7 bases. This CDR3 is built from 15 residues. V gave up 2 bases and J gave up 3 bases; unmatched junction bases: 6. Germline assignment: CDR1 SGHNT and CDR2 YYREEE (reference sequence).

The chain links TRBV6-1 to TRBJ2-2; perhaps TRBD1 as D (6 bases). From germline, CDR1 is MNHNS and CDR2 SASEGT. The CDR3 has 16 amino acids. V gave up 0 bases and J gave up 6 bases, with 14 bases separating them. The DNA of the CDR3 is TGTGCCAGCAGTGAAGCGCAGTCCCAGGGGCCCGGGGAGCTGTTTTTT. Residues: CASSEAQSQGPGELFF.

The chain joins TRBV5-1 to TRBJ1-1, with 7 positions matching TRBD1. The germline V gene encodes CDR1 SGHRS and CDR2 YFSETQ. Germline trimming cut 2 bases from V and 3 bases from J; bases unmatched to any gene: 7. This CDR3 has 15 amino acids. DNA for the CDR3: TGCGCCAGCAGCTTAACCCCGGGACAGCACACTGAAGCTTTCTTT. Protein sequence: CASSLTPGQHTEAFF.

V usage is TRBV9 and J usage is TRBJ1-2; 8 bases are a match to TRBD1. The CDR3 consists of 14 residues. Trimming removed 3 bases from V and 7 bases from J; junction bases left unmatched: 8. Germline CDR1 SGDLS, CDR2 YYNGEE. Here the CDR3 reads CASSGGQAQGGYTF. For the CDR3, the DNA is TGTGCCAGCAGCGGGGGACAGGCCCAGGGTGGCTACACCTTC.

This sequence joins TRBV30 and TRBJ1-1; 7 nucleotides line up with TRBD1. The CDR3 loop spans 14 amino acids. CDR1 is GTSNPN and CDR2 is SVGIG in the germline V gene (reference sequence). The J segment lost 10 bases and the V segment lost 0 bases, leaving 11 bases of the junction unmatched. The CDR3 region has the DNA TGTGCCTGGAGTGTAGGCAGGGGGAAAGATGTAGCTTTCTTT. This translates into CAWSVGRGKDVAFF.

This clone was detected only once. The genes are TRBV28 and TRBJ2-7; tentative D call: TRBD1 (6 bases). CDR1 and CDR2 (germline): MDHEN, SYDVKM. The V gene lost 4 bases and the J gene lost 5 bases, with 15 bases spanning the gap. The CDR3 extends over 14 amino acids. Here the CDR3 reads CASSYRVSMDEQYF. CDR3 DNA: TGTGCCAGCAGTTACAGGGTGTCGATGGACGAGCAGTACTTC.

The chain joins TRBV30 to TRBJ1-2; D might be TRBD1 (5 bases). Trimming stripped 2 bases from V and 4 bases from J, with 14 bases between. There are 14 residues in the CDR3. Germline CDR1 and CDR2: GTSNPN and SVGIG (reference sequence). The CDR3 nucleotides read TGTGCCTGGAGTTTAACAGGTCAGGGCTATGGCTACACCTTC. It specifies CAWSLTGQGYGYTF. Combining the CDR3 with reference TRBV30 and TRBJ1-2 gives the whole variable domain SQTIHQWPATLVQPVGSPLSLECTVEGTSNPNLYWYRQAAGRGLQLLFYSVGIGQISSEVPQNLSASRPQDRQFILSSKKLLLSDSGFYLCAWSLTGQGYGYTFGSGTRLTVV.

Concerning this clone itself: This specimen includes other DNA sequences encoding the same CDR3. CDR3 nucleotides: TGTGCCAGTAGTATAGGTCCGAACACTGAAGCTTTCTTT. Translating gives CASSIGPNTEAFF. The chain joins TRBV19 to TRBJ1-1; unclear D gene. The germline CDR1 and CDR2 sequences are LNHDA and SQIVND (reference sequence). V dropped 1 base and J dropped 1 base, with 4 bases sitting between them. The CDR3 consists of 13 residues. The full variable domain, with the rest looked up from reference TRBV19 and TRBJ1-1, is DGGITQSPKYLFRKEGQNVTLSCEQNLNHDAMYWYRQDPGQGLRLIYYSQIVNDFQKGDIAEGYSVSREKKESFPLTVTSAQKNPTAFYLCASSIGPNTEAFFGQGTRLTVV.

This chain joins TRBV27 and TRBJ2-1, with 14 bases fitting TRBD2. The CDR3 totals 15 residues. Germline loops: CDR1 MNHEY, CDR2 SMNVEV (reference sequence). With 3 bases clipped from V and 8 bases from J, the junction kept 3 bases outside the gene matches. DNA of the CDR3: TGTGCCAGCAGTTTGACTAGCGGGAGGGTCTATGAGCAGTTCTTC. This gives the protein CASSLTSGRVYEQFF.

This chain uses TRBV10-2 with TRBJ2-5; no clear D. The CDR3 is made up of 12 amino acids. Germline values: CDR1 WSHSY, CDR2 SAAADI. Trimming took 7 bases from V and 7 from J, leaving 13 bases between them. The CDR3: CASNTGSGTQYF. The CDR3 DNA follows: TGCGCCAGCAACACGGGTTCGGGGACCCAGTACTTC.

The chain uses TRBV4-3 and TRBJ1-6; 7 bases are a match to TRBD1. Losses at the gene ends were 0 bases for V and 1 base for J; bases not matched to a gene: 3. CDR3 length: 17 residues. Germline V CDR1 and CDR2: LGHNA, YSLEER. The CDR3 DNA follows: TGCGCCAGCAGCCAAGAACAGGGGAAATCCTATAATTCACCCCTCCACTTT. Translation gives CASSQEQGKSYNSPLHF.

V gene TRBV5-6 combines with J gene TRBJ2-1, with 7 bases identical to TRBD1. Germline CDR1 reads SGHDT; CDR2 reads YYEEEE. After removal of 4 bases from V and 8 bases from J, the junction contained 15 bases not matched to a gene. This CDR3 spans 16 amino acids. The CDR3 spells CASSPTVEGGRDEQFF. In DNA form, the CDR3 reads TGTGCCAGCAGCCCCACCGTCGAAGGGGGCAGGGATGAGCAGTTCTTC. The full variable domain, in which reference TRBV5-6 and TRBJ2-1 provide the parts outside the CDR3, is DAGVTQSPTHLIKTRGQQVTLRCSPKSGHDTVSWYQQALGQGPQFIFQYYEEEERQRGNFPDRFSGHQFPNYSSELNVNALLLGDSALYLCASSPTVEGGRDEQFFGPGTRLTVL.